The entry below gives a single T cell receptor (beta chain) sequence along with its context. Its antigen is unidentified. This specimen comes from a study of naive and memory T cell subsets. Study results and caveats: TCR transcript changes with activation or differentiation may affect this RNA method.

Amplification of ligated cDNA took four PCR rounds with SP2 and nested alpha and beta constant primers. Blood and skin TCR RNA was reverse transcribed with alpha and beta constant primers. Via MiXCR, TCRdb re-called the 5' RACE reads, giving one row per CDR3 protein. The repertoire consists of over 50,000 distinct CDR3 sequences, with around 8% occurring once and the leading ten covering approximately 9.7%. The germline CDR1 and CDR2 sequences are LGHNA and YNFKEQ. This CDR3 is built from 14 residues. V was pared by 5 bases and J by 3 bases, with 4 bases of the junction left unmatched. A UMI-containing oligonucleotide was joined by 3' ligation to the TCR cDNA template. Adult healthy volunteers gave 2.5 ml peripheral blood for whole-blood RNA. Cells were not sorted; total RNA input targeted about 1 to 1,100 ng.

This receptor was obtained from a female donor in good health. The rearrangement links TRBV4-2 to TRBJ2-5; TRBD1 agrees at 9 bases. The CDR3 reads CASSGQGNEETQYF. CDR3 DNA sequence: TGTGCCAGCAGCGGACAGGGGAATGAAGAGACCCAGTACTTC.